The 22 T cell receptor beta chains in this list originate from one sample, sequenced in a study of blood T cell repertoires in COVID-19. The data were produced by immunoSEQ multiplex PCR, yet TCRdb's version contains in-frame clones alone and is incomplete. The table has fewer than 200,000 clones, around 90% seen once. Sequencing was carried out using peripheral blood. All receptors derive from a woman in her 50s with acute or convalescent COVID-19.

This clone has just a few counts. V and J are TRBV7-6 and TRBJ2-3; TRBD1 aligns across 11 bases. Germline V gene data show CDR1 as SGHVS and CDR2 as FNYEAQ. J was trimmed by 4 bases and V by 5 bases; bases with no gene match: 11. CDR3 length: 17 amino acids. The CDR3 coding sequence is TGTGCCAGCAGCCAAACGGGACAGGGGGTGCCGTCAGATACGCAGTATTTT. Its translation is CASSQTGQGVPSDTQYF.

This clone was observed a single time. An end of the junction differs from the germline gene, which may be a read error. CDR3 sequence reads: CASSLEAGATRYF. The CDR3 DNA reads as TGTGCCAGCAGCTTGGAGGCGGGGGCGACCCGGTACTTC. The rearrangement uses TRBV5-5 and TRBJ2-5; tentatively, D is TRBD2 (7 bases). This CDR3 has 13 amino acids. Germline CDR1 is SGHKS and CDR2 is YYEKEE (reference sequence).

The V and J genes are TRBV6-2 or TRBV6-3 and TRBJ2-7; D is perhaps TRBD1 (6 bases). The CDR3 consists of 14 residues. Trimming stripped 2 bases from V and 4 bases from J, with 12 bases between. From germline, CDR1 is MNHEY and CDR2 SVGEGT. This CDR3 is CASSYQQGGYEQYF. The CDR3 region has the DNA TGTGCCAGCAGTTACCAACAGGGCGGTTACGAGCAGTACTTC.

The chain has TRBV19 and TRBJ1-5; D is uncertain. The CDR3 totals 13 residues. Germline CDR1 and CDR2: LNHDA and SQIVND (reference sequence). Trimming took off 9 bases at V and 1 base at J, with 10 bases between the two ends. CDR3 nucleotides: TGTGCCAGGGCTCCCCAAAGCAATCAGCCCCAGCATTTT. Protein product: CARAPQSNQPQHF. Full variable domain (outside the CDR3, taken from reference TRBV19 and TRBJ1-5): DGGITQSPKYLFRKEGQNVTLSCEQNLNHDAMYWYRQDPGQGLRLIYYSQIVNDFQKGDIAEGYSVSREKKESFPLTVTSAQKNPTAFYLCARAPQSNQPQHFGDGTRLSIL.

The V call is TRBV11-2, the J call TRBJ1-3; D gene ambiguous. The CDR3 length is 18 residues. V lost 2 bases and J lost 8, with 25 bases in between. Germline values: CDR1 SGHAT, CDR2 FQNNGV. The CDR3 DNA follows: TGTGCCAGCAGCTTACGAGTTTTTGGATACAGTTACCCTGACACCATATATTTT. It is translated as CASSLRVFGYSYPDTIYF.

The V call is TRBV30, the J call TRBJ1-5; no definite D call. The germline V gene has CDR1 GTSNPN and CDR2 SVGIG (reference sequence). Trimming cost V 0 bases and J 1 base, with 4 bases left between them. The CDR3 spans 13 residues. The CDR3 spells CAWSVQSNQPQHF. CDR3 sequence (DNA): TGTGCCTGGAGTGTACAGAGCAATCAGCCCCAGCATTTT.

V usage is TRBV18 and J usage is TRBJ2-7; TRBD2 is a possible D gene (6 bases). The germline gives CDR1 KGHSH, CDR2 LQKENI. V dropped 4 bases and J dropped 5 bases, with 18 bases sitting between them. CDR3 length: 15 amino acids. The CDR3 nucleotides are TGTGCCAGCTCACAAACCGGGCAGGGAGGCGACGAGCAGTACTTC. Its translation is CASSQTGQGGDEQYF.

This clone is a singleton in its sample. This chain joins TRBV2 and TRBJ2-1, with 14 bases aligning to TRBD2. The CDR3 has 17 residues. The V gene end was trimmed by 3 bases and the J gene end by 6 bases; junction bases not matched to a gene: 7. Germline V gives CDR1 SNHLY, CDR2 FYNNEI. The CDR3 spells CASSDLWTSGRTNEQFF. CDR3 nucleotides: TGTGCCAGCAGTGATTTATGGACTAGCGGGAGGACCAATGAGCAGTTCTTC.

The chain has TRBV6-2 or TRBV6-3 and TRBJ1-5; D perhaps matches TRBD1 (6 bases). The V end was cut by 4 bases, the J end by 0 bases, with 10 bases between. CDR3 length: 15 amino acids. Germline CDR1 reads MNHEY; CDR2 reads SVGEGT. The CDR3 coding sequence is TGTGCCAGCAGTTTGACAGGCTATAGCAATCAGCCCCAGCATTTT. Protein sequence: CASSLTGYSNQPQHF.

This chain links TRBV4-2 with TRBJ2-3, with 13 bases that match TRBD2. Germline-derived CDR1 and CDR2 are LGHNA and YNFKEQ. The trim removed 1 base at V and 2 bases at J, leaving 9 bases unmatched. This CDR3 is 19 amino acids long. For the CDR3, the DNA is TGTGCCAGCAGCCAAGCCCGGACTAGCGGGGGAGCTTTCACAGATACGCAGTATTTT. It codes for CASSQARTSGGAFTDTQYF.

For this clone: One end of the junction is discordant with germline, which a read error may explain. The chain recombines TRBV29-1 with TRBJ2-4, with 10 bases matching TRBD1. CDR1 is SQVTM and CDR2 is ANQGSEA in the germline V gene. This CDR3 comprises 15 residues. The CDR3 nucleotides read TGCAGCGTGAGGGGACAGGGGTTAACGGGGGATAGGGACCTGTTC. Amino acid sequence: CSVRGQGLTGDRDLF.

This chain uses TRBV27 with TRBJ2-5, with D maybe TRBD2 (7 bases). CDR1 is MNHEY, CDR2 SMNVEV, per germline (reference sequence). This CDR3 is built from 16 residues. Trimming took off 4 bases at V and 4 bases at J, with 19 bases between the two ends. CDR3 in amino acids: CASSYYSRGGAETQYF. Here the CDR3 DNA reads TGTGCCAGCAGTTATTACTCCAGAGGGGGGGCAGAGACCCAGTACTTC.

This chain uses TRBV19 with TRBJ1-3; no clear D. This CDR3 is built from 14 residues. In germline, CDR1 is LNHDA, CDR2 SQIVND (reference sequence). V lost 4 bases to trimming and J lost 0 bases, with 7 bases between them. The CDR3, as DNA: TGTGCCAGTAGTAGGCAGGCCTCTGGAAACACCATATATTTT. It yields the protein CASSRQASGNTIYF.

V usage is TRBV11-3 and J usage is TRBJ2-1, with TRBD2 identical over 11 bases. The germline V gene has CDR1 SGHNT and CDR2 YENEEA. This CDR3 region has 15 residues. J gave up 8 bases and V 4 bases, and 7 bases lay outside the gene matches. The CDR3 is CASSSGLAVRDEQFF. CDR3 nucleotide sequence: TGTGCCAGCAGCTCGGGACTAGCGGTTAGGGATGAGCAGTTCTTC.

The chain is built from TRBV7-2 and TRBJ2-2, with 7 nucleotides matching TRBD1. The CDR3 covers 16 residues. Trimming removed 4 bases from V and 3 bases from J; junction bases left unmatched: 8. Germline lookup yields CDR1 SGHTA and CDR2 FQGNSA. CDR3 sequence (DNA): TGTGCCAGCAGCTCGACCTCAGGGGGTTACACCGGGGAGCTGTTTTTT. This gives the protein CASSSTSGGYTGELFF.

In DNA form, the CDR3 reads TGTGCCAGCAGCCAAGATGGTACAGGGGCGAGGAATGAGCAGTTCTTC. Its protein is CASSQDGTGARNEQFF. The V and J genes are TRBV4-2 and TRBJ2-1; 7 positions agree with TRBD1. Germline lookup yields CDR1 LGHNA and CDR2 YNFKEQ. The V gene end was trimmed by 0 bases and the J gene end by 7 bases; junction bases not matched to a gene: 9. This CDR3 is built from 16 residues.

This rearrangement joins TRBV5-1 to TRBJ2-2; D might be TRBD2 (6 bases). This CDR3 is built from 13 residues. Germline V CDR1 and CDR2: SGHRS, YFSETQ. Trimming removed 4 bases at V and 8 bases at J, with 12 bases between. The CDR3 reads CASSPEGFGELFF. The CDR3 DNA follows: TGCGCCAGCAGCCCGGAGGGTTTTGGGGAGCTGTTTTTT.

This chain connects TRBV6-5 to TRBJ2-2, with TRBD2 matching over 10 bases. The germline V gene has CDR1 MNHEY and CDR2 SVGAGI. The CDR3 covers 16 residues. Trimming removed 3 bases from V and 4 bases from J; junction bases left unmatched: 5. The CDR3 loop is CASSYGAGGTTGELFF. The CDR3 DNA reads as TGTGCCAGCAGTTATGGAGCGGGAGGGACCACCGGGGAGCTGTTTTTT.

V gene TRBV9 combines with J gene TRBJ1-3, with unresolved D. CDR3 length equals 16 residues. Germline V gene lookup returns CDR1 SGDLS and CDR2 YYNGEE. V lost 0 bases to trimming and J lost 0 bases, with 10 bases between them. CDR3: CASSVGAGNSGNTIYF. The CDR3 bases are TGTGCCAGCAGCGTAGGGGCAGGCAACTCTGGAAACACCATATATTTT.

The chain combines TRBV29-1 with TRBJ2-3; D uncertain. CDR3 length: 13 residues. V was cut by 2 bases and J by 2 bases, with 8 bases left in between. Looked up from germline, CDR1 is SQVTM and CDR2 is ANQGSEA. CDR3 protein: CSVESAYTDTQYF. In nucleotides, the CDR3 is TGCAGCGTTGAAAGCGCATACACAGATACGCAGTATTTT.

V and J are TRBV7-6 and TRBJ1-4; D gene ambiguous. The germline CDR1 and CDR2 sequences are SGHVS and FNYEAQ. The CDR3 is 15 amino acids. The V gene lost 5 bases and the J gene lost 4 bases, with 14 bases spanning the gap. The chain's CDR3 is CASSPAGALNEKLFF. DNA of the CDR3: TGTGCCAGCAGCCCGGCGGGAGCCCTTAATGAAAAACTGTTTTTT.

The CDR3 loop is CASRTGGDSPLHF. The CDR3 bases are TGTGCCAGCAGAACAGGGGGCGATTCACCCCTCCACTTT. The rearrangement uses TRBV12-3 or TRBV12-4 and TRBJ1-6, with 9 bases lining up with TRBD1. V gave up 6 bases and J gave up 8 bases; unmatched junction bases: 2. The CDR3 has 13 residues.